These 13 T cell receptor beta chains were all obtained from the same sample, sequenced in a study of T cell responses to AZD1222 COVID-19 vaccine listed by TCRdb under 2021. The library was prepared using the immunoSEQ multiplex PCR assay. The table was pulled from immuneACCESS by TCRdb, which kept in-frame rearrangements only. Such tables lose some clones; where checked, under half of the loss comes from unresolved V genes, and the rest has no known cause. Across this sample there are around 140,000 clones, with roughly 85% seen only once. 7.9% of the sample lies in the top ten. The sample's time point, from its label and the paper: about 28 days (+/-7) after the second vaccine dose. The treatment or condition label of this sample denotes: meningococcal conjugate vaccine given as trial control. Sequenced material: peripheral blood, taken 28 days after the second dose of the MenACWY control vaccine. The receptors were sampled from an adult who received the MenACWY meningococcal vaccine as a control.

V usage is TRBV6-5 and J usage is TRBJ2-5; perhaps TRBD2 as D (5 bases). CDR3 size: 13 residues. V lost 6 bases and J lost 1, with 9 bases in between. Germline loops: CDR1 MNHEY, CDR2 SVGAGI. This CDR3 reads CASSPGIQETQYF. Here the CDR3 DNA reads TGTGCCAGCAGCCCGGGAATCCAAGAGACCCAGTACTTC.

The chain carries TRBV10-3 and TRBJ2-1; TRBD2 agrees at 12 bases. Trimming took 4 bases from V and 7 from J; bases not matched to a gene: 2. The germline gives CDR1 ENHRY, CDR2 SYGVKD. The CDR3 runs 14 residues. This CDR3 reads CAISVTSGGNEQFF. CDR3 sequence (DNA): TGTGCCATCAGTGTTACTAGCGGGGGGAATGAGCAGTTCTTC.

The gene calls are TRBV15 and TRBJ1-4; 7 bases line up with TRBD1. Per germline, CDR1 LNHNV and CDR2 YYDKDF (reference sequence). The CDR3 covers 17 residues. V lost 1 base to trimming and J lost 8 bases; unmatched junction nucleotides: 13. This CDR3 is CATSRVTRGRVVEKLFF. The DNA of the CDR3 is TGTGCCACCAGCAGAGTAACCAGGGGGAGGGTAGTAGAAAAACTGTTTTTT. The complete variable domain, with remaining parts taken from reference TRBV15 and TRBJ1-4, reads DAMVIQNPRYQVTQFGKPVTLSCSQTLNHNVMYWYQQKSSQAPKLLFHYYDKDFNNEADTPDNFQSRRPNTSFCFLDIRSPGLGDTAMYLCATSRVTRGRVVEKLFFGSGTQLSVL.

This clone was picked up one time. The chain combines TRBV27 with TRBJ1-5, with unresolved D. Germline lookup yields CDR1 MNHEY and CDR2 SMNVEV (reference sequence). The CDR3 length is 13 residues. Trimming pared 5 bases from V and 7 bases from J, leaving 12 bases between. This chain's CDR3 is CASSPRVGQPQHF. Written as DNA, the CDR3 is TGTGCCAGCAGTCCACGGGTTGGACAGCCCCAGCATTTT.

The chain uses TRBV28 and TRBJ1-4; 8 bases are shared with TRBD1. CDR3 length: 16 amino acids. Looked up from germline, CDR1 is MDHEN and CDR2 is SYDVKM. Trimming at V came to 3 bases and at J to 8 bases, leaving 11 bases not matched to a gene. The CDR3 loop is CASSFEADRDGEKLFF. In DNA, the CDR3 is TGTGCCAGCAGTTTTGAAGCGGACAGGGATGGGGAAAAACTGTTTTTT.

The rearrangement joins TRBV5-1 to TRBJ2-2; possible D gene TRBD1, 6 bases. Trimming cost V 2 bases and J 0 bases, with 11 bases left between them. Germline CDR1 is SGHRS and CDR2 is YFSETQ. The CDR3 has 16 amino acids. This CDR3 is CASSFLTGANTGELFF. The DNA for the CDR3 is TGCGCCAGCAGCTTTTTGACAGGCGCGAACACCGGGGAGCTGTTTTTT.

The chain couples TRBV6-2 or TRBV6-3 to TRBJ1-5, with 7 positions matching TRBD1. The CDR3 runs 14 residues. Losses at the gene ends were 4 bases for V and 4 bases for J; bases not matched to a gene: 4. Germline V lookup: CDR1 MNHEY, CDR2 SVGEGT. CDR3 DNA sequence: TGTGCCAGCAGTTCCGGGACAGAGAATCAGCCCCAGCATTTT. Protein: CASSSGTENQPQHF.

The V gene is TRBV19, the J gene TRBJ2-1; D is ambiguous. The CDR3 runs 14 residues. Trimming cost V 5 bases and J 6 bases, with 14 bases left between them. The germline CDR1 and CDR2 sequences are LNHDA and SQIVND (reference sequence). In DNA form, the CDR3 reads TGTGCCAGTAGTGCCGGCTTCCCGGGCAATGAGCAGTTCTTC. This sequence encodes CASSAGFPGNEQFF.

The CDR3 bases are TGTGCCAGCAGTTACTCTGGCAACTCCTACGAGCAGTACGTC. This encodes CASSYSGNSYEQYV. This sequence joins TRBV6-6 and TRBJ2-7; D is undetermined. The CDR3 covers 14 residues. Trimming shortened V by 0 bases and J by 0 bases, and 6 bases separated the two germline ends. Germline values: CDR1 MNHNY, CDR2 SVGAGI (reference sequence).

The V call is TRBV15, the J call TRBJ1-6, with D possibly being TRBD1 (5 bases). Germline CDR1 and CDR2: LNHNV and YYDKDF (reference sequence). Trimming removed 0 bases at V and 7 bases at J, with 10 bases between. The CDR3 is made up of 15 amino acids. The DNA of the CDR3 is TGTGCCACCAGCAGAGATCGCCAGGGAAATTCACCCCTCCACTTT. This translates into CATSRDRQGNSPLHF.

Written as DNA, the CDR3 is TGTGCCAGCAGCCCGGACAGCGATTCACCCCTCCACTTT. This encodes CASSPDSDSPLHF. The J gene is TRBJ1-6, the V gene TRBV6-5, with a weak D call TRBD1 (6 bases). The CDR3 runs 13 residues. V gave up 6 bases and J gave up 8 bases, with 11 bases separating them. Germline-derived CDR1 and CDR2 are MNHEY and SVGAGI.

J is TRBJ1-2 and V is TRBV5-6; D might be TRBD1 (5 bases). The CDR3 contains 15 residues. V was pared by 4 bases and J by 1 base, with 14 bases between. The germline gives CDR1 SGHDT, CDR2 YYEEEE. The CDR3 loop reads CASSRGHLFNYGYTF. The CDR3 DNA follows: TGTGCCAGCAGCCGAGGACACCTGTTTAACTATGGCTACACCTTC.

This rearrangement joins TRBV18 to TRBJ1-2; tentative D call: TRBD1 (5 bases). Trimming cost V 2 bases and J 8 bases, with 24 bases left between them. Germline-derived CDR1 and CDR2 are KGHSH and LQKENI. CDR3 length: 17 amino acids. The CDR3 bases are TGTGCCAGCTCACCAGAACGGGGCCCAAGGACCCGGAAGGGCTACACCTTC. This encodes CASSPERGPRTRKGYTF.